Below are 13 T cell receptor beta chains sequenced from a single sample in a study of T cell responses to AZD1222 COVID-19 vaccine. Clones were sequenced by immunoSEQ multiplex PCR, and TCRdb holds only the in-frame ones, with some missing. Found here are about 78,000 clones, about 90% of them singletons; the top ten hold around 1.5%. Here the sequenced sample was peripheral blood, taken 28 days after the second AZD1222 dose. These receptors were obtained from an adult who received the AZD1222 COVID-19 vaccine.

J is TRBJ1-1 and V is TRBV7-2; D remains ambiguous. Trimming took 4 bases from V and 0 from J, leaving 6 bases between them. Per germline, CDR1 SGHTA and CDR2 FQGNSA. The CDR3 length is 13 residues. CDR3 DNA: TGTGCCAGCAGCTCCAGCATGAACACTGAAGCTTTCTTT. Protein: CASSSSMNTEAFF.

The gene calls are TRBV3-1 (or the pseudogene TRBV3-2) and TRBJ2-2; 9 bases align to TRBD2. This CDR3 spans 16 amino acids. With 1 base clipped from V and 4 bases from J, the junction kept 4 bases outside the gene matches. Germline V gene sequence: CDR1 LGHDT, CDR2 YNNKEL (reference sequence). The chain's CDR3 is CASSQAAGGPTGELFF. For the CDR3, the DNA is TGTGCCAGCAGCCAAGCAGCGGGGGGCCCCACCGGGGAGCTGTTTTTT.

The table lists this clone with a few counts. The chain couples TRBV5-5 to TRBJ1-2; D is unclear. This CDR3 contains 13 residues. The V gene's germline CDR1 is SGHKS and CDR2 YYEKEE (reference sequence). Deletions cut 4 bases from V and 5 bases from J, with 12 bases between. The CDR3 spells CASSKDLGYGYTF. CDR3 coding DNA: TGTGCCAGCAGCAAGGACCTGGGTTATGGCTACACCTTC.

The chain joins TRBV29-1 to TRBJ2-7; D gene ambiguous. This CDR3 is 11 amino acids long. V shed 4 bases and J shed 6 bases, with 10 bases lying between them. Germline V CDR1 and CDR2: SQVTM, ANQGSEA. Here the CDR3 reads CSVASRSEQYF. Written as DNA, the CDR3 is TGCAGCGTTGCCTCCAGGAGCGAGCAGTACTTC.

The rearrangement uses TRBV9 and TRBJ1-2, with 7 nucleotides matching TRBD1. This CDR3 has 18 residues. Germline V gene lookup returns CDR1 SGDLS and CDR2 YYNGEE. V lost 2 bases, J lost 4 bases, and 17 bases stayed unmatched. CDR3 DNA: TGTGCCAGCAGCGTTTCAACCGGGACAGCGCAATCTTTCTATGGCTACACCTTC. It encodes CASSVSTGTAQSFYGYTF.

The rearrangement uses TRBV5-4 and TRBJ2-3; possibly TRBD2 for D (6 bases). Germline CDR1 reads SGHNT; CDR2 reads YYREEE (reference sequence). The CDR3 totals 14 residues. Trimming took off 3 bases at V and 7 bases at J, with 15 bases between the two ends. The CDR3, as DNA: TGTGCCAGCAGCTCCCCGGACTATCTCAATACGCAGTATTTT. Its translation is CASSSPDYLNTQYF.

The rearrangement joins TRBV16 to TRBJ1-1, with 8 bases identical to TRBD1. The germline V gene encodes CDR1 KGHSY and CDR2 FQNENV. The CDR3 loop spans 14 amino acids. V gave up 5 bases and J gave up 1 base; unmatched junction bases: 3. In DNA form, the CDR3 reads TGTGCCAGCAGCAGAGGGACAGGGAACACTGAAGCTTTCTTT. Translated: CASSRGTGNTEAFF.

As DNA, the CDR3 is TGTGCCAGTACGTCTTGGGGGGCCGGAAACACTGAAGCTTTCTTT. It codes for CASTSWGAGNTEAFF. This rearrangement joins TRBV19 to TRBJ1-1; D may be TRBD1 (6 bases). The germline gives CDR1 LNHDA, CDR2 SQIVND (reference sequence). Trimming took off 7 bases at V and 2 bases at J, with 17 bases between the two ends. The length of the CDR3 is 15 residues. The whole variable domain, filled in from reference TRBV19 and TRBJ1-1, reads DGGITQSPKYLFRKEGQNVTLSCEQNLNHDAMYWYRQDPGQGLRLIYYSQIVNDFQKGDIAEGYSVSREKKESFPLTVTSAQKNPTAFYLCASTSWGAGNTEAFFGQGTRLTVV.

CDR3 sequence reads: CASSIADRGSNYGYTF. CDR3 DNA: TGTGCCAGCAGCATTGCAGACAGGGGCAGTAACTATGGCTACACCTTC. The rearrangement uses TRBV5-6 and TRBJ1-2, with 8 bases that match TRBD1. CDR3 size: 16 residues. CDR1 is SGHDT, CDR2 YYEEEE, per germline. Trimming took 4 bases from V and 1 from J; bases not matched to a gene: 9.

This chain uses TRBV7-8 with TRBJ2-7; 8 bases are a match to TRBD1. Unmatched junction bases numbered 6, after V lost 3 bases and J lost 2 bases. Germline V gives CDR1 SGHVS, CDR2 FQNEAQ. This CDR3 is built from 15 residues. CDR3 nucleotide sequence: TGTGCCAGCAGCTTGGGTGACAGGGGAACCTACGAGCAGTACTTC. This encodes CASSLGDRGTYEQYF.

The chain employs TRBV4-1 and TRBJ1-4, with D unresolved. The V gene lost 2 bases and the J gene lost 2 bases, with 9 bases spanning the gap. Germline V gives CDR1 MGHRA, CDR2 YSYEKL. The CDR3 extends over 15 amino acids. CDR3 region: CASSQPGFTNEKLFF. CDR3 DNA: TGCGCCAGCAGCCAACCGGGGTTCACTAATGAAAAACTGTTTTTT.

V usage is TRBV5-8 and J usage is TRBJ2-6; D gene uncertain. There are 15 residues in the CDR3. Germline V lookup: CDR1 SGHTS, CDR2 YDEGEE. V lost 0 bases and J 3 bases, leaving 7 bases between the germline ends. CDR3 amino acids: CASSLERGGANVLTF. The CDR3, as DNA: TGTGCCAGCAGCTTGGAGCGCGGTGGGGCCAACGTCCTGACTTTC.

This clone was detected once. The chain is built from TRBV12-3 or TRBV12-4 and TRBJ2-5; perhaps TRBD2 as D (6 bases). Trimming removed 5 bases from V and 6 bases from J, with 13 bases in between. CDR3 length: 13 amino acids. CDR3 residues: CASSGGTGQTQYF. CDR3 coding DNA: TGTGCCAGCAGTGGGGGGACTGGACAGACCCAGTACTTC.